These T cell receptor beta chains were read from a single sample in a study of T-cell reconstitution after alpha-beta-depleted transplantation in children. TCRdb itself ran the PCR reads through MiXCR, one entry per CDR3 protein. The repertoire holds about 830,000 distinct CDR3 sequences, with 15% to 20% as singletons. The sequenced sample was PBMCs, mostly from graft donor cells, obtained 360 days after TCRalphabeta/CD19-depleted stem cell transplant. All receptors come from a male patient younger than 18 who had a stem cell transplant for acute lymphoblastic leukemia, so the T cells may come from the graft donor. CDR3s include the opening cysteine and the closing phenylalanine or tryptophan. Each record gives: D gene, J gene, clone size, V gene, CDR3 length, CDR3 protein, CDR3 DNA. The D gene is left open where the match is weak. Clone size is given for some rows only: seen once, a few or many times, or a class if the clone is expanded.

TRBD2,TRBJ2-1,few,TRBV5-1,18,CASSLLVVAGASYNEQFF,TGCGCCAGCAGCTTGTTGGTCGTAGCGGGAGCCTCCTACAATGAGCAGTTCTTC
NA,TRBJ2-7,NA,TRBV15,15,CATSRDWSGTYEQYF,TGTGCCACCAGCAGAGATTGGTCAGGGACCTACGAGCAGTACTTC
NA,TRBJ2-4,NA,TRBV7-9,15,CASRSLLVAKNIQYF,TGTGCCAGCAGGTCACTGCTTGTAGCCAAAAACATTCAGTACTTC
NA,TRBJ2-1,NA,TRBV20-1,16,CSASAPAGPSYNEQFF,TGCAGTGCCTCCGCCCCGGCAGGTCCTTCCTACAATGAGCAGTTCTTC
NA,TRBJ2-1,few,TRBV29-1,13,CSGDRSSYNEQFF,TGCAGCGGCGACCGAAGCTCCTACAATGAGCAGTTCTTC
NA,TRBJ2-1,many,TRBV10-3,12,CAISPSWGEQFF,TGTGCCATCAGTCCTAGCTGGGGTGAGCAGTTCTTC
NA,TRBJ1-3,NA,TRBV4-1,16,CASSQYRDYSGNTIYF,TGCGCCAGCAGCCAATACAGGGACTACTCTGGAAACACCATATATTTT
NA,TRBJ2-7,few,TRBV25-1,16,CASIIPGRDNSYEQYF,TGTGCCAGCATTATACCCGGACGGGACAACTCCTACGAGCAGTACTTC
NA,TRBJ2-2,few,TRBV30,13,CARTNSLGGELFF,TGTGCCCGCACAAACTCCCTCGGCGGGGAGCTGTTTTTT
NA,TRBJ2-5,NA,TRBV5-1,14,CASSLYSAWETQYF,TGCGCCAGCAGTTTGTACAGCGCCTGGGAGACCCAGTACTTC
NA,TRBJ2-5,NA,TRBV5-1,12,CASSTNQETQYF,TGCGCCAGCAGCACAAACCAAGAGACCCAGTACTTC
TRBD1,TRBJ2-7,NA,TRBV9,15,CASSEGTAETYEQYF,TGTGCCAGCAGCGAGGGGACAGCGGAGACCTACGAGCAGTACTTC
NA,TRBJ2-7,few,TRBV20-1,11,CSALLGSEQYF,TGCAGTGCATTACTAGGATCCGAGCAGTACTTC
NA,TRBJ2-7,NA,TRBV7-9,15,CASRAGTESTYEQYF,TGTGCCAGCAGGGCGGGGACAGAGTCAACCTACGAGCAGTACTTC
NA,TRBJ2-2,once,TRBV20-1,13,CSARVGGSGELFF,TGCAGTGCTAGAGTTGGAGGGTCCGGGGAGCTGTTTTTT
NA,TRBJ2-1,NA,TRBV7-9,15,CASSEFPTPYNEQFF,TGTGCCAGCAGCGAGTTCCCTACCCCCTACAATGAGCAGTTCTTC
NA,TRBJ2-7,NA,TRBV5-1,12,CASSPRTGEQYF,TGCGCCAGCAGCCCGAGGACTGGAGAGCAGTACTTC
NA,TRBJ2-1,many,TRBV12-3/TRBV12-4,14,CASVTGSGYNEQFF,TGTGCCAGTGTTACAGGGTCGGGCTACAATGAGCAGTTCTTC
TRBD1,TRBJ1-1,NA,TRBV4-1,15,CASSPVGQMNTEAFF,TGCGCCAGCAGCCCCGTGGGACAGATGAACACTGAAGCTTTCTTT
TRBD1,TRBJ1-2,few,TRBV5-1,17,CASSERIGTVANYGYTF,TGCGCCAGCAGCGAGCGAATTGGGACAGTAGCTAACTATGGCTACACCTTC
TRBD2,TRBJ2-5,NA,TRBV6-2/TRBV6-3,16,CASSYSGLAGKETQYF,TGTGCCAGCAGTTACTCGGGACTAGCGGGAAAGGAGACCCAGTACTTC
NA,TRBJ2-1,NA,TRBV7-6,15,CASSLWESPSNEQFF,TGTGCCAGCAGCTTATGGGAGAGCCCCTCCAATGAGCAGTTCTTC
NA,TRBJ2-7,few,TRBV6-5,15,CASSYSGAKGPEQYF,TGTGCCAGCAGTTACTCCGGCGCTAAGGGACCCGAGCAGTACTTC
NA,TRBJ2-7,many,TRBV2,11,CASLQAYEQYF,TGTGCCAGTCTTCAAGCCTACGAGCAGTACTTC
NA,TRBJ2-2,NA,TRBV5-1,15,CASSLAHPARAELFF,TGCGCCAGCAGCTTGGCACACCCCGCGAGGGCGGAGCTGTTTTTT
TRBD2,TRBJ2-3,NA,TRBV7-3,18,CASSLGGLAGGGTDTQYF,TGTGCCAGCAGCTTAGGGGGACTAGCGGGAGGTGGCACAGATACGCAGTATTTT
TRBD1,TRBJ2-2,many,TRBV29-1,12,CVGQGNTGELFF,TGCGTCGGACAGGGGAACACCGGGGAGCTGTTTTTT
NA,TRBJ2-7,NA,TRBV11-2,13,CASSDIKWGDQYF,TGTGCCAGCAGCGACATAAAGTGGGGGGACCAGTACTTC
NA,TRBJ2-1,many,TRBV2,11,CASRMNQEQFF,TGTGCCAGCAGGATGAATCAGGAGCAGTTCTTC
NA,TRBJ2-4,NA,TRBV20-1,15,CSARDQGADKNIQYF,TGCAGTGCTAGAGATCAAGGGGCTGACAAAAACATTCAGTACTTC
NA,TRBJ1-5,NA,TRBV12-3/TRBV12-4,15,CASSLGTTHNQPQHF,TGTGCCAGCAGTTTAGGGACAACCCACAATCAGCCCCAGCATTTT
NA,TRBJ2-1,many,TRBV11-1,18,CASSLIGIGGATHNEQFF,TGTGCCAGCAGCTTAATTGGGATCGGAGGGGCGACTCACAATGAGCAGTTCTTC
TRBD2,TRBJ2-5,many,TRBV5-1,15,CASSLSGGRRETQYF,TGCGCCAGCAGCTTGTCAGGCGGGAGGAGGGAGACCCAGTACTTC
NA,TRBJ1-1,few,TRBV10-3,15,CAISEDSPMNTEAFF,TGTGCCATCAGCGAAGACAGCCCCATGAACACTGAAGCTTTCTTT
NA,TRBJ2-7,many,TRBV12-3/TRBV12-4,12,CASSFRVGEQYF,TGTGCCAGCAGTTTCAGGGTCGGCGAGCAGTACTTC
TRBD2,TRBJ2-1,few,TRBV3-1,14,CATRASGGNNEQFF,TGTGCCACCCGGGCTAGCGGGGGGAACAATGAGCAGTTCTTC
NA,TRBJ1-5,few,TRBV6-1,16,CASSGSHQPLTQPQHF,TGTGCCAGCAGTGGGTCACACCAGCCCCTGACCCAGCCCCAGCATTTT